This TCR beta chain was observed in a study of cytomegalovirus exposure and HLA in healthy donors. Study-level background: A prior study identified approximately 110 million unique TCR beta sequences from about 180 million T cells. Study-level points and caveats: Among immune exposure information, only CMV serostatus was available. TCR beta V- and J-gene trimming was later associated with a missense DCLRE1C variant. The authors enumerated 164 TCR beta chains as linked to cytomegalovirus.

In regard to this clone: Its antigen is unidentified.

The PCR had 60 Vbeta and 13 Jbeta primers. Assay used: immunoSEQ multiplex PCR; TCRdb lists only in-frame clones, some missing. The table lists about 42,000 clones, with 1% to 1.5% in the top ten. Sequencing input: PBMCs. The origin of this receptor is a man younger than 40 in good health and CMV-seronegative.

CDR3 loop: CASSVLTPNSPLHF. For the CDR3, the DNA is TGTGCCAGCAGCGTGCTAACCCCTAATTCACCCCTCCACTTT. This sequence joins TRBV14 and TRBJ1-6; no clear D gene. Trimming cost V 5 bases and J 6 bases, with 11 bases left between them. This CDR3 region has 14 residues. Germline V lookup: CDR1 SGHDN, CDR2 FVKESK.